Sequencing of this TCR beta chain was carried out in a study of shared clonotypes between healthy human individuals (dated by TCRdb to the early 2020s). As for the study more broadly: The cohort included three men and two women between 18 and 49 years of age. For each donor, CD4 naive and CD4 memory were each run on three plates, CD8 naive on two plates, and CD8 memory on one plate. Blood TCR repertoires of roughly 5 healthy adults were deeply sequenced to estimate repertoire size and the extent of clonotype sharing between individuals. Libraries were prepared and TCR repertoires were sequenced by different laboratories using diverse techniques, in order to increase sequencing depth and limit assay-specific biases. Per donor, leukapheresis produced somewhere between about 0.8 and 9 billion PBMCs. General conclusions and limits of the study: Sharing across a few donors was observed for around 5% of naive CD4, less than 4% of naive CD8, 2% to 2.5% of memory CD4, and less than 0.45% of memory CD8 clonotypes. Based on pairwise subsampling, the degree of clonotype sharing among donors was expected to be affected by sequencing depth. Because the study included a small number of donors, the genetic and exposure-history diversity represented was limited. Even with the large sequencing depth, rarefaction of the sorted-subset datasets indicated that sequencing was incomplete. Sampling was limited to blood, and TCR repertoires in tissue likely differ from TCR repertoires in blood. Compared with non-shared clonotypes, the clonotypes found in all four sorted-subset donors had higher generation probabilities. Naive subsets generally had larger estimated clonotype richness than memory subsets.

Worth noting for this clone: Its binding antigen is unknown. The record has no base qualities; no much larger clone is one base away.

Donors were healthy HIV-negative adults with no recently reported acute infections or vaccinations. Only Caucasian adults living in Nashville, Tennessee, USA were represented among the donors. Magnetic negative selection was used to enrich CD4+ T cells, after which naive cells were positively selected on CD45RA and the negative fraction became the memory subset. Blood was obtained by leukapheresis, after which PBMCs were separated by Ficoll-Histopaque density gradient centrifugation and cryopreserved in liquid nitrogen vapor phase. Purity and quantity of every magnetically sorted T cell population were checked by analytical flow cytometry. Genomic DNA was isolated from every sorted fraction and measured by UV absorbance on a Nanodrop 2000c. Germline trimming: 1 base from V, 6 bases from J; junction bases outside gene matches: 11. The germline V gene encodes CDR1 SGHTA and CDR2 FQGNSA. The CDR3 runs 16 residues from the cysteine to the phenylalanine. Just the 48-base CDR3 DNA is kept, in frame starting at base 1.

TCR CDR3 regions were amplified from genomic DNA by multiplex PCR using the deep immunoSEQ assay. Genomic DNA extracted from each cell subset was distributed evenly over all wells of several immunoSEQ 96-well plates, and each plate served as one replicate. For sorted subsets, each replicate PCR was loaded with 200 ng genomic DNA, equivalent to some 27,000 T cell genomes. Purified libraries were quantified with a Qubit 3.0 fluorometer, sized on a Bioanalyzer 2100, and re-quantified with the KAPA Library Quantification kit. Each immunoSEQ 96-well plate was sequenced on its own single-read 150-cycle Illumina NextSeq 550 flow cell. As for how the authors treated the data: The immunoSEQ output contained only junctional sequences without quality scores, so filtering could not match that applied to full-length reads. To assign V/J genes and CDR3, sequences were annotated using PyIR, a Python wrapper for IgBLAST v1.9, with IMGT germline references. Reads were removed for weak V/J assignments (E-value above 1e-6), missing CDR3, stop codons, out-of-frame junctions, or ambiguous translated residues. A V3J clonotype was defined by an identical inferred V gene, J gene, and CDR3 amino acid sequence. To compute the percentage overlap between repertoires, the number of shared unique clonotypes was divided by the size of the smaller repertoire. Richness of each repertoire was evaluated using RTK rarefaction, the Chao1 estimator, and Recon v2.1 estimates of unobserved clonotypes. Generation probabilities were computed with OLGA for all TCRbeta clonotypes obtained by the gDNA method from a handful of donors. TCRdb obtained this table from immuneACCESS and retained in-frame rearrangements with V and J assigned. These tables miss some clones; where compared with another copy, unresolved V genes account for less than half of the shortfall, and the remainder is unexplained. The V and J calls and clone size come from that table; D and trimming were worked out from the DNA. This sample is represented by some 2,100,000 clones; 90% to 97% of them were singletons. More than 0.1% of the sample rests with the top ten.

The receptor's source is a man aged 18 to 29 in good health. Sequenced input: naive CD4+ T cells sorted from blood. The cell subset or site label for this specimen denotes: CD45RA+ positively selected. The rearrangement combines TRBV7-2 with TRBJ1-1; 7 bases in the middle match TRBD1. Here is the DNA: TGTGCCAGCAGCTTAGGGCCCCAGGGGGGCGGATCTGAAGCTTTCTTT. This sequence encodes CASSLGPQGGGSEAFF.